The 8 T cell receptor beta chains in this list originate from one sample, sequenced in a study of shared clonotypes between healthy human individuals. Libraries were prepared by immunoSEQ multiplex PCR; TCRdb keeps only in-frame clonotypes and omits some of them. The sample holds roughly 1,500,000 clones, 95% to 99% seen once. The material sequenced was naive CD4+ T cells sorted from blood. Subset specified: CD45RA+ positively selected. These receptors all stem from a man younger than 40 in good health.

The CDR3 sequence: CASRLEREGSGFSYEQYF. The DNA for the CDR3 is TGTGCAAGTCGCTTAGAACGGGAGGGTAGCGGTTTCTCCTACGAGCAGTACTTC. The V gene is TRBV12-2, the J gene TRBJ2-7; the listed D gene, TRBD2, was not tested against the DNA. TRBV12-2 is termed a pseudogene. CDR3 length: 18 amino acids.

The chain links TRBV7-2 to TRBJ1-5; no reliable D call. Deletions cut 6 bases from V and 2 bases from J, with 8 bases between. The germline gives CDR1 SGHTA, CDR2 FQGNSA. This CDR3 is 13 amino acids long. The CDR3 spells CASSHDGNQPQHF. For the CDR3, the DNA is TGTGCCAGCAGTCACGACGGCAATCAGCCCCAGCATTTT.

This chain connects TRBV5-1 to TRBJ2-3; 8 bases are shared with TRBD1. In germline, CDR1 is SGHRS, CDR2 YFSETQ. V dropped 6 bases and J dropped 1; count of bases not matched to a gene: 10. The CDR3 runs to 16 residues. The CDR3: CASTPPLGQGTDTQYF. Here the CDR3 DNA reads TGCGCCAGCACTCCCCCTTTGGGACAGGGCACAGATACGCAGTATTTT.

This chain uses TRBV9 with TRBJ2-3; D not resolved. Germline V gene lookup returns CDR1 SGDLS and CDR2 YYNGEE. This CDR3 spans 12 amino acids. Trimming stripped 3 bases from V and 2 bases from J, with 4 bases between. CDR3 nucleotide sequence: TGTGCCAGCAGCGGCTACACAGATACGCAGTATTTT. Encoded protein: CASSGYTDTQYF.

In DNA form, the CDR3 reads TGTGCCAGCAGCTTGGCCGGACCCAGCGGGGAGCTGTTTTTT. This translates into CASSLAGPSGELFF. The chain couples TRBV5-6 to TRBJ2-2, with D hard to call. In germline, CDR1 is SGHDT, CDR2 YYEEEE. CDR3 length equals 14 residues. Trimming cost V 0 bases and J 7 bases, with 10 bases left between them.

This chain connects TRBV10-2 to TRBJ1-2; 8 nucleotides line up with TRBD1. V trimming: 6 bases; J trimming: 2 bases; junction bases outside the gene matches: 11. The length of the CDR3 is 16 residues. From germline, CDR1 is WSHSY and CDR2 SAAADI. The CDR3 protein is CASSVIGQGANYGYTF. The CDR3 nucleotides are TGCGCCAGCAGCGTGATAGGACAGGGAGCGAACTATGGCTACACCTTC.

The chain joins TRBV29-1 to TRBJ2-5; TRBD1 might be the D (5 bases). The CDR3 loop spans 11 amino acids. Trimming cost V 7 bases and J 2 bases, with 8 bases left between them. Germline CDR1 reads SQVTM; CDR2 reads ANQGSEA. DNA of the CDR3: TGCAGCGGGGGCTCTCAAGAGACCCAGTACTTC. Translating it yields CSGGSQETQYF.

V usage is TRBV5-5 and J usage is TRBJ1-5; maybe TRBD1 (5 bases). V lost 0 bases and J lost 0, with 16 bases in between. Germline V gene lookup returns CDR1 SGHKS and CDR2 YYEKEE (reference sequence). This CDR3 has 18 residues. In nucleotides, the CDR3 is TGTGCCAGCAGCTTGGGGGCCAGGGCCTTGGATAGCAATCAGCCCCAGCATTTT. Translation gives CASSLGARALDSNQPQHF.